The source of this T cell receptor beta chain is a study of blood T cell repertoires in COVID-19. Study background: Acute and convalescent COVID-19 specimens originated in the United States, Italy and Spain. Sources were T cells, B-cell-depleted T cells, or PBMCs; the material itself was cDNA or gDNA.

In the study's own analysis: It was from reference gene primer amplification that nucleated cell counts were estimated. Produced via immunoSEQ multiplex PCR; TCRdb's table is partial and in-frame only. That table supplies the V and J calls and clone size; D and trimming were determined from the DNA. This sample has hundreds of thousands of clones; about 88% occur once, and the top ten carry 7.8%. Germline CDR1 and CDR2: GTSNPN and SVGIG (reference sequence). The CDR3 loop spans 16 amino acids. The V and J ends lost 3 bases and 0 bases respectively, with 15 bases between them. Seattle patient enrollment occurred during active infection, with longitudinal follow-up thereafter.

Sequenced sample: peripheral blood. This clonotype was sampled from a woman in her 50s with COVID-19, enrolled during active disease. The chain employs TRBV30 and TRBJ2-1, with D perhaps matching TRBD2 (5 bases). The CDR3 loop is CAWSLSGASSYNEQFF. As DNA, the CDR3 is TGTGCCTGGAGCCTAAGCGGTGCGAGCTCCTACAATGAGCAGTTCTTC.